The 8 T cell receptor beta chains below all came from one sample that was sequenced in a study of beta chain features in type 1 diabetes. Their specific antigens are unknown. Findings and caveats of the study: All four CD4+ subsets of Type 1 diabetes patients contained TCRB CDR3s that were moderately but significantly shorter.

Expressed TCRB transcripts got sequenced, as all isolated RNA was reverse transcribed. Assay used: immunoSEQ multiplex PCR; TCRdb lists only in-frame clones, some missing. The data hold about 230,000 clones, with 16% observed a single time. Sequencing was done on a sample of naive CD4+ T cells from blood. These receptors all come from a man younger than 45 with type 1 diabetes.

As concerns this clone: In the same sample, other DNA sequences code for this CDR3. The rearrangement uses TRBV28 and TRBJ2-7; no reliable D call. Trimming removed 6 bases from V and 0 bases from J, with 3 bases in between. The CDR3 covers 11 residues. The germline CDR1 and CDR2 sequences are MDHEN and SYDVKM. The CDR3: CASRVSYEQYF. In DNA, the CDR3 is TGTGCCAGCAGGGTCTCCTACGAGCAGTACTTC.

The rearrangement joins TRBV28 to TRBJ1-2, with unresolved D. V dropped 3 bases and J dropped 8 bases, with 13 bases sitting between them. There are 13 residues in the CDR3. The V gene's germline CDR1 is MDHEN and CDR2 SYDVKM. Here the CDR3 reads CASSLDQVGGYTF. In nucleotides, the CDR3 is TGTGCCAGCAGTTTGGACCAGGTGGGAGGCTACACCTTC.

V is TRBV29-1 and J is TRBJ2-2; D perhaps matches TRBD1 (7 bases). There are 14 residues in the CDR3. Germline V gene lookup returns CDR1 SQVTM and CDR2 ANQGSEA. The V end lost 7 bases, the J end lost 5 bases, and 17 bases lay between the germline ends. CDR3 residues: CSALAGTATGELFF. CDR3 nucleotide sequence: TGCAGCGCACTAGCCGGGACAGCAACCGGGGAGCTGTTTTTT.

The chain has TRBV4-1 and TRBJ2-1, with 9 bases aligning to TRBD1. Germline lookup yields CDR1 MGHRA and CDR2 YSYEKL. Germline trimming cut 2 bases from V and 6 bases from J; bases unmatched to any gene: 14. The CDR3 length is 18 residues. The chain's CDR3 is CASSQPILGQGRGNEQFF. CDR3 nucleotides: TGCGCCAGCAGCCAACCCATTCTGGGACAGGGCAGGGGCAATGAGCAGTTCTTC.

The gene calls are TRBV29-1 and TRBJ2-1; tentative D call: TRBD2 (5 bases). Trimming stripped 4 bases from V and 7 bases from J, with 14 bases between. In germline, CDR1 is SQVTM, CDR2 ANQGSEA. This CDR3 contains 13 residues. The CDR3 coding sequence is TGCAGCGTTGCGGTTGCTGGAGGTAATGAGCAGTTCTTC. Translating gives CSVAVAGGNEQFF.

This rearrangement joins TRBV7-2 to TRBJ2-1; D not certain. Germline V gene data show CDR1 as SGHTA and CDR2 as FQGNSA. This CDR3 region has 13 residues. V was trimmed by 4 bases and J by 3 bases, leaving 7 bases between them. DNA for the CDR3: TGTGCCAGCAGCTCAACTCACTACAATGAGCAGTTCTTC. It is translated as CASSSTHYNEQFF.

The chain uses TRBV7-9 and TRBJ1-4, with 10 bases matching TRBD1. CDR3 size: 14 residues. With 8 bases clipped from V and 4 bases from J, the junction kept 4 bases outside the gene matches. The V gene's germline CDR1 is SEHNR and CDR2 FQNEAQ (reference sequence). CDR3 DNA: TGTGCCAGCGTCCGGGACAGGGGTAATGAAAAACTGTTTTTT. Protein: CASVRDRGNEKLFF.

The chain has TRBV9 and TRBJ2-6; the match to TRBD1 covers 7 bases. CDR1 is SGDLS and CDR2 is YYNGEE in the germline V gene. J gave up 4 bases and V 3 bases, and 4 bases lay outside the gene matches. The CDR3 length is 15 residues. Here the CDR3 DNA reads TGTGCCAGCAGCGGGACAGGAGGCGGGGCCAACGTCCTGACTTTC. It encodes CASSGTGGGANVLTF.